This T cell receptor beta chain was recovered during a study of T cells in narcolepsy. Study-level background: Patients with NT1 or NT2 and healthy control donors were enrolled. Study-wide results and limits: Healthy controls reportedly lacked the autoreactive clonotypes serially found in patients' blood.

CDR1 and CDR2 (germline): SGDLS, YYNGEE. V gave up 4 bases and J gave up 0 bases, with 9 bases separating them. The CDR3 is 14 amino acids. The repertoire was sequenced with immunoSEQ multiplex PCR; TCRdb's copy has only in-frame clones and lacks some. The repertoire has more than 20,000 clones, 65% to 90% of them found once; the top ten carry roughly a tenth. On this clone: Its antigen is unknown.

This receptor was obtained from a human donor in good health. The chain couples TRBV9 to TRBJ2-3; TRBD2 is a possible D gene (6 bases). Input material: memory (CD45RA-) CD4+ T cells from blood. The DNA for the CDR3 is TGTGCCAGCAGCCCCAGCGGGAGCACAGATACGCAGTATTTT. It encodes CASSPSGSTDTQYF. The entire variable domain, with the rest obtained from reference TRBV9 and TRBJ2-3, is as follows: DSGVTQTPKHLITATGQRVTLRCSPRSGDLSVYWYQQSLDQGLQFLIQYYNGEERAKGNILERFSAQQFPDLHSELNLSSLELGDSALYFCASSPSGSTDTQYFGPGTRLTVL.